This T cell receptor (beta chain) originates from a study of T cell repertoires and HLA-DP antigens. A note on this clone: Antigen unknown.

With 3 bases clipped from V and 7 bases from J, the junction kept 6 bases outside the gene matches. Germline V CDR1 and CDR2: SGDLS, YYNGEE. The CDR3 totals 14 residues. Only in-frame clones appear in the TCRdb table, and some are missing; sequencing was by immunoSEQ multiplex PCR. Of almost 90,000 clones in the sample, 86% were seen once. The sequence was collected from a man aged 50 to 60 in good health and CMV-seronegative. Material for sequencing was CD4+ T cells from PBMCs. The rearrangement joins TRBV9 to TRBJ2-2; 7 nucleotides agree with TRBD1. In DNA form, the CDR3 reads TGTGCCAGCAGCGGGGGACAGATCGTCGGGGAGCTGTTTTTT. It specifies CASSGGQIVGELFF.